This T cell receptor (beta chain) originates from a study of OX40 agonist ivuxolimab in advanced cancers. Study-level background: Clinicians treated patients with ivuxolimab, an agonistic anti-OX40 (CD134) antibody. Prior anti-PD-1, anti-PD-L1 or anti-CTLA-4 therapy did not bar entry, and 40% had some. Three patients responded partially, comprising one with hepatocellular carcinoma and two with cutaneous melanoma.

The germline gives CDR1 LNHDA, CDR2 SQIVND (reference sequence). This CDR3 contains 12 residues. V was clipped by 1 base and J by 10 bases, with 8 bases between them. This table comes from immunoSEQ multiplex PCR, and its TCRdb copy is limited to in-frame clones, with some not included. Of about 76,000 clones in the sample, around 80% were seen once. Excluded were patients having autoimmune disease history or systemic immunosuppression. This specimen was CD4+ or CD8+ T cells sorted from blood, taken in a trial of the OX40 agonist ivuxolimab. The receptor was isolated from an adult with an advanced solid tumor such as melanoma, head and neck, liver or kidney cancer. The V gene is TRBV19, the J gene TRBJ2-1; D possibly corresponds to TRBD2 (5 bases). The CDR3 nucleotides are TGTGCCAGTAGTATAGGACTAACCGAGCAGTTCTTC. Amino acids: CASSIGLTEQFF.